The 9 T cell receptor beta chains reported below all come from one sample, sequenced in a study of siplizumab effects on memory and regulatory T cells. The protocol was immunoSEQ multiplex PCR, while the TCRdb copy is restricted to in-frame clones and leaves out a portion. Of about 97,000 clones in the sample, around 90% were seen once. Sample: CD4+ T cells sorted from blood. The source of these receptors is a human donor in good health.

The chain has TRBV4-1 and TRBJ2-7; tentative D call: TRBD2 (5 bases). Per germline, CDR1 MGHRA and CDR2 YSYEKL. The CDR3 is 13 residues long. With 4 bases removed from V and 3 bases from J, the gap between germline ends came to 10 bases. CDR3: CASSPGSFYEQYF. For the CDR3, the DNA is TGCGCCAGCAGCCCTGGGAGTTTCTACGAGCAGTACTTC.

The chain couples TRBV5-1 to TRBJ1-1, with 7 nucleotides matching TRBD1. The V gene's germline CDR1 is SGHRS and CDR2 YFSETQ. J was trimmed by 4 bases and V by 0 bases; bases with no gene match: 21. The CDR3 is 20 amino acids. The CDR3 is CASSLGRLGQGGPHGTEAFF. CDR3 in DNA: TGCGCCAGCAGCTTGGGTCGTTTGGGACAAGGGGGCCCTCATGGCACTGAAGCTTTCTTT. Drawing the rest from reference TRBV5-1 and TRBJ1-1, the complete variable domain is KAGVTQTPRYLIKTRGQQVTLSCSPISGHRSVSWYQQTPGQGLQFLFEYFSETQRNKGNFPGRFSGRQFSNSRSEMNVSTLELGDSALYLCASSLGRLGQGGPHGTEAFFGQGTRLTVV.

The chain carries TRBV5-3 and TRBJ2-6, with 12 bases lining up with TRBD2. TRBV5-3 is flagged as an ORF with uncertain function. The V segment lost 4 bases and the J segment 0 bases; nucleotides outside the gene matches: 2. CDR3 length: 17 amino acids. The CDR3 sequence: CARSRTSGDSGANVLTF. The CDR3 DNA follows: TGTGCCAGAAGCCGGACTAGCGGGGACTCTGGGGCCAACGTCCTGACTTTC.

This chain uses TRBV4-1 with TRBJ2-5; tentative D call: TRBD2 (5 bases). V lost 1 base and J 0 bases, leaving 12 bases between the germline ends. The CDR3 loop spans 16 amino acids. The germline gives CDR1 MGHRA, CDR2 YSYEKL. The CDR3 loop reads CASSQGGGAYQETQYF. The CDR3 DNA follows: TGCGCCAGCAGCCAAGGAGGAGGAGCCTACCAAGAGACCCAGTACTTC.

This chain uses TRBV5-1 with TRBJ2-7; TRBD2 is a possible D gene (6 bases). From germline, CDR1 is SGHRS and CDR2 YFSETQ. The length of the CDR3 is 14 residues. Trimming removed 6 bases from V and 0 bases from J, with 13 bases in between. The CDR3 coding sequence is TGCGCCAGCACCCCGGACGGGAGCTCCTACGAGCAGTACTTC. Its translation: CASTPDGSSYEQYF.

The V call is TRBV6-1, the J call TRBJ2-7; D gene unclear. The CDR3 runs 13 residues. Germline V gene sequence: CDR1 MNHNS, CDR2 SASEGT. The ends were cut back, 7 bases at V and 2 bases at J, with 12 bases in the middle. CDR3 loop: CASMIGQAYEQYF. In DNA, the CDR3 is TGTGCCAGCATGATAGGTCAGGCCTACGAGCAGTACTTC.

The gene calls are TRBV5-1 and TRBJ2-7; the match to TRBD2 covers 7 bases. The junction had 12 bases not matched to a gene; V was cut back by 0 bases and J by 3 bases. CDR3 length equals 17 residues. Germline V gene sequence: CDR1 SGHRS, CDR2 YFSETQ. The CDR3 sequence is CASSLDSYRDYIYEQYF. In DNA, the CDR3 is TGCGCCAGCAGCTTGGATTCATACCGGGACTACATCTACGAGCAGTACTTC.

This chain joins TRBV19 and TRBJ2-5; 9 bases line up with TRBD1. The CDR3 runs 15 residues. Germline V gene data show CDR1 as LNHDA and CDR2 as SQIVND (reference sequence). J gave up 4 bases and V 5 bases, and 8 bases lay outside the gene matches. The CDR3 bases are TGTGCCAGTAGTCGACAGGGGGGATATGGAGAGACCCAGTACTTC. Translation gives CASSRQGGYGETQYF.

The chain combines TRBV4-1 with TRBJ2-7; possibly TRBD1 for D (6 bases). The germline V and J ends were trimmed by 4 bases and 2 bases, with 15 bases remaining between them. The CDR3 covers 15 residues. Germline V gene data show CDR1 as MGHRA and CDR2 as YSYEKL. The CDR3 protein is CASSLRQELTYEQYF. CDR3 nucleotides: TGCGCCAGCAGCCTACGACAGGAACTAACCTACGAGCAGTACTTC.